This is a list of T cell receptor beta chains from one sample in a study of OX40 agonist ivuxolimab in advanced cancers. Method: immunoSEQ multiplex PCR; TCRdb's copy keeps in-frame clones and lacks some. The sample has about 86,000 clones, roughly 87% seen once; the top ten hold roughly 0.2%. Sequenced material: CD4+ or CD8+ T cells sorted from blood, taken in a trial of the OX40 agonist ivuxolimab. The origin of the receptors is an adult with an advanced solid tumor such as melanoma, head and neck, liver or kidney cancer. Both conserved end residues are part of each CDR3. The order of the fields is V gene, J gene, CDR3 protein.

V gene: TRBV10-3
J gene: TRBJ2-3
CDR3 protein: CAIMAGGRTDTQYF

V gene: TRBV7-3
J gene: TRBJ1-1
CDR3 protein: CASSSDRRKEAFF

V gene: TRBV27
J gene: TRBJ1-2
CDR3 protein: CASLRRDGIRLYF

V gene: TRBV9
J gene: TRBJ1-5
CDR3 protein: CASSVTTGSYNQPQHF

V gene: TRBV5-1
J gene: TRBJ2-3
CDR3 protein: CASRSYPGLAGDTDTQYF

V gene: TRBV18
J gene: TRBJ2-3
CDR3 protein: CASSREMGTDTQYF

V gene: TRBV9
J gene: TRBJ2-2
CDR3 protein: CASTRTGVNTGELFF

V gene: TRBV11-3
J gene: TRBJ2-2
CDR3 protein: CASSFGRDLTGELFF

V gene: TRBV19
J gene: TRBJ2-2
CDR3 protein: CASTVGTLNTGELFF

V gene: TRBV4-3
J gene: TRBJ2-1
CDR3 protein: CASSQDQLLDVAEQFF

V gene: TRBV19
J gene: TRBJ2-4
CDR3 protein: CASSLDVTGDIQYF

V gene: TRBV6-4
J gene: TRBJ2-3
CDR3 protein: CASSADRGDTQYF

V gene: TRBV19
J gene: TRBJ2-5
CDR3 protein: CASSRLGETQYF

V gene: TRBV5-6
J gene: TRBJ2-3
CDR3 protein: CAGHKRRYTDTQYF

V gene: TRBV4-3
J gene: TRBJ2-3
CDR3 protein: CASSPRGLTDTQYF

V gene: TRBV18
J gene: TRBJ1-3
CDR3 protein: CASSGGVDSGNTIYF

V gene: TRBV20-1
J gene: TRBJ1-1
CDR3 protein: CSVYVNTEAFF

V gene: TRBV7-9
J gene: TRBJ2-2
CDR3 protein: CASSRPPGTGELFF

V gene: TRBV9
J gene: TRBJ1-2
CDR3 protein: CASSVGGVGGYTF

V gene: TRBV15
J gene: TRBJ1-3
CDR3 protein: CATSRGPGVTGNTIYF

V gene: TRBV7-9
J gene: TRBJ1-4
CDR3 protein: CASSAGEGATNEKLFF

V gene: TRBV6-5
J gene: TRBJ2-5
CDR3 protein: CASSYHALPHETQYF

V gene: TRBV6-5
J gene: TRBJ1-1
CDR3 protein: CASSYVGGGEAFF

V gene: TRBV2
J gene: TRBJ1-4
CDR3 protein: CASSEAGAANEKLFF

V gene: TRBV5-1
J gene: TRBJ2-3
CDR3 protein: CASSDPGTVFNTQYF

V gene: TRBV28
J gene: TRBJ1-3
CDR3 protein: CASIQPRGDSRGGNTIYF

V gene: TRBV6-6
J gene: TRBJ2-3
CDR3 protein: CASILGTSRRTDTQYF

V gene: TRBV11-1
J gene: TRBJ2-3
CDR3 protein: CASSLLTGRGTDTQYF

V gene: TRBV6-1
J gene: TRBJ2-7
CDR3 protein: CASSPRTGSYEQYF

V gene: TRBV5-6
J gene: TRBJ2-2
CDR3 protein: CASRPTRGRPGELFF

V gene: TRBV28
J gene: TRBJ2-5
CDR3 protein: CASSFSLSKTQYF

V gene: TRBV11-3
J gene: TRBJ2-5
CDR3 protein: CASSSGNLETQYF

V gene: TRBV2
J gene: TRBJ1-2
CDR3 protein: CASRNRVNNYGYTF

V gene: TRBV9
J gene: TRBJ2-4
CDR3 protein: CASSVGYTKNIQYF

V gene: TRBV7-6
J gene: TRBJ2-2
CDR3 protein: CASSLAQHGELFF

V gene: TRBV19
J gene: TRBJ1-5
CDR3 protein: CASRQSGAGPQHF

V gene: TRBV6-4
J gene: TRBJ2-3
CDR3 protein: CASRASGTTDTQYF

V gene: TRBV4-1
J gene: TRBJ1-3
CDR3 protein: CASSQAVQVNTIYF

V gene: TRBV7-3
J gene: TRBJ1-1
CDR3 protein: CASSSSGETEAFF

V gene: TRBV18
J gene: TRBJ2-5
CDR3 protein: CASSPPERLLPVTQYF

V gene: TRBV2
J gene: TRBJ1-2
CDR3 protein: CASVGPADYGYTF

V gene: TRBV7-8
J gene: TRBJ2-1
CDR3 protein: CASSSGRRTRNLYNEQFF

V gene: TRBV6-6
J gene: TRBJ2-7
CDR3 protein: CASSSSTGTASYEQYF

V gene: TRBV5-1
J gene: TRBJ2-1
CDR3 protein: CASSRTGGAYNEQFF

V gene: TRBV14
J gene: TRBJ2-6
CDR3 protein: CASSQSANVLTF

V gene: TRBV29-1
J gene: TRBJ2-5
CDR3 protein: CSVEPHGGETQYF

V gene: TRBV5-1
J gene: TRBJ2-5
CDR3 protein: CASSSGLAGLETQYF

V gene: TRBV5-5
J gene: TRBJ2-2
CDR3 protein: CASSWRLATNTGELFF

V gene: TRBV5-4
J gene: TRBJ2-2
CDR3 protein: CASSRQGITAYGELFF

V gene: TRBV6-6
J gene: TRBJ2-3
CDR3 protein: CASSYSSGRGRDTQYF

V gene: TRBV5-4
J gene: TRBJ2-2
CDR3 protein: CASSLDRFIANTGELFF

V gene: TRBV4-2
J gene: TRBJ1-3
CDR3 protein: CASSQVPMSSGNTIYF

V gene: TRBV9
J gene: TRBJ2-2
CDR3 protein: CASSGRTSPGELFF